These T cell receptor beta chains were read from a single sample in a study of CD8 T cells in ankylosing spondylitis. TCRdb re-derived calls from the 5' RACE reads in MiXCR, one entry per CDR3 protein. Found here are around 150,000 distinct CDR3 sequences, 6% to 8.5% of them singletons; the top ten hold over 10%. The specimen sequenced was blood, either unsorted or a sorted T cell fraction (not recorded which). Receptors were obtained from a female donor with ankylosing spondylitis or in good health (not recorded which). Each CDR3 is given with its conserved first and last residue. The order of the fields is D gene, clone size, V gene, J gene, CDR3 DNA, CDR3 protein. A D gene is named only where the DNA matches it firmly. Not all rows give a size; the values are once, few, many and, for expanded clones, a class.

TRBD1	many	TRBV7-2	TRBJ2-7	TGTGCCAGCAGCTTCACCTTGGGACAGATCTACGAGCAGTACTTC	CASSFTLGQIYEQYF
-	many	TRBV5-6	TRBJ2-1	TGTGCCAGCAGCTTGGGCACAGGCCCATCCTACAATGAGCAGTTCTTC	CASSLGTGPSYNEQFF
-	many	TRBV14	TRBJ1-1	TGTGCCAGCAGCCAGAACATGAACACTGAAGCTTTCTTT	CASSQNMNTEAFF
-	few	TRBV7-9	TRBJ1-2	TGTGCCAGCAGCTTCGGGACGCCGAACTATGGCTACACCTTC	CASSFGTPNYGYTF
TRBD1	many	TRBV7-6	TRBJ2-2	TGTGCCAGCAGCGTCCCTCAGGGGGAGATGAACACCGGGGAGCTGTTTTTT	CASSVPQGEMNTGELFF
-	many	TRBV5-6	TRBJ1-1	TGTGCCAGCAGCTTGGGGATGGGGAGCACTGAAGCTTTCTTT	CASSLGMGSTEAFF
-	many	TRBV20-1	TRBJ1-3	TGCAGTGCTAGAAATCGGGACCGTCGCTCTGGAAACACCATATATTTT	CSARNRDRRSGNTIYF
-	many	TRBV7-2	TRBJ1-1	TGTGCCAGCAGCTACCGGGGCCTGAACACTGAAGCTTTCTTT	CASSYRGLNTEAFF
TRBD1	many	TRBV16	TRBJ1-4	TGTGCCAGCAGCCGTGGGACAGCGAATGAAAAACTGTTTTTT	CASSRGTANEKLFF
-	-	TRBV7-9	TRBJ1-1	TGTGCCAGCAGCAACCAACCTGAAGCTTTCTTT	CASSNQPEAFF
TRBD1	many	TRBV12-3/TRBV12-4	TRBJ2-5	TGTGCCAGCAGTTTACGGACAGGTCAAGAGACCCAGTACTTC	CASSLRTGQETQYF
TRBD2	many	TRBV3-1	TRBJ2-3	TGTGCCAGCAGCCAAGGGCTAGCGGGGGGAGATACGCAGTATTTT	CASSQGLAGGDTQYF
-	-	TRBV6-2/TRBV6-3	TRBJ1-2	TGTGCCGCCCCGTTAGGGGCGATATCAAGATTCTATGGCTACACCTTC	CAAPLGAISRFYGYTF
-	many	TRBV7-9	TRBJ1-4	TGTGCCAGCAGCTTGAGTAGTGTTAATGAAAAACTGTTTTTT	CASSLSSVNEKLFF
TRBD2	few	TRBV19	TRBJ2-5	TGTGCCAGTAGTATCCGGACTAGCGGAAATCAAGAGACCCAGTACTTC	CASSIRTSGNQETQYF
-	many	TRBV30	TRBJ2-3	TGTGCCTGGAATCTCGGACAGTCAGATACGCAGTATTTT	CAWNLGQSDTQYF
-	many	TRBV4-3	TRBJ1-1	TGCGCCAGCAGCCAATGGACAGCCTCGGACACTGAAGCTTTCTTT	CASSQWTASDTEAFF
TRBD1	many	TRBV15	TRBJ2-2	TGTGCCACCAGCAGGGGGGGACAGGGGAACGGGGAGCTGTTTTTT	CATSRGGQGNGELFF
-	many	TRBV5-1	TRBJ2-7	TGCGCCAGCAGCCCGACACCCCAGGTGGGGAGCTCCTACGAGCAGTACTTC	CASSPTPQVGSSYEQYF
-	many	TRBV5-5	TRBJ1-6	TGTGCCAGCAGCTTGGGGCAGGTCAATTCACCCCTCCACTTT	CASSLGQVNSPLHF
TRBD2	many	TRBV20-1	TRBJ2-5	TGCAGTGCTAGAGGGACTAGCTTGGAGACCCAGTACTTC	CSARGTSLETQYF
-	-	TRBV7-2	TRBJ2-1	TGTGCCAGCAGCTTAGAGGCCAGCTCCTACAATGAGCAGTTCTTC	CASSLEASSYNEQFF
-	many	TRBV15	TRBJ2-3	TGTGCCACCAGCAGAGGAGTTGATGAGGGGACAGATACGCAGTATTTT	CATSRGVDEGTDTQYF
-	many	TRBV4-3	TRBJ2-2	TGCGCCAGCAGCCCGCGCCCGGGAAGCAATACGAACACCGGGGAGCTGTTTTTT	CASSPRPGSNTNTGELFF
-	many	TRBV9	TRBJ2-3	TGTGCCAGCACCCAACAGGTGAACACAGATACGCAGTATTTT	CASTQQVNTDTQYF
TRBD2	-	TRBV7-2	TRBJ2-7	TGTGCCAGCAGCCTCGGACTAGCGGGGACCTACGAGCAGTACTTC	CASSLGLAGTYEQYF
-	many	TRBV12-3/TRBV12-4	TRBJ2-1	TGTGCCAGCAGTGTCTCCAATGAGCAGTTCTTC	CASSVSNEQFF
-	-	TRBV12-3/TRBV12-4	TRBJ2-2	TGTGCCAGCAGTTCCCTGGCGGGTTCCGGGGAGCTGTTTTTT	CASSSLAGSGELFF
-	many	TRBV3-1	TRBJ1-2	TGTGCCAGCAGCCAAGAAGGGCGGAACTATGGCTACACCTTC	CASSQEGRNYGYTF
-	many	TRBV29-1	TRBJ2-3	TGCAGCGCGAGGTCGGGCTGGGATACGCAGTATTTT	CSARSGWDTQYF
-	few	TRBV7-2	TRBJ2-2	TGTGCCAGCAGCAACCAAATTACGGCGAACACCGGGGAGCTGTTTTTT	CASSNQITANTGELFF
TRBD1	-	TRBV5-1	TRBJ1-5	TGCGCCAGCAGCCCGACAGGGGGGAGCAATCAGCCCCAGCATTTT	CASSPTGGSNQPQHF
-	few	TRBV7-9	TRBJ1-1	TGTGCCAGCAGCGATCTCCGGGTTCTGAACACTGAAGCTTTCTTT	CASSDLRVLNTEAFF
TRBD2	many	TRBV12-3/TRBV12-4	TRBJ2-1	TGTGCCAGCGAGCCTAGGGGACTAGCGGCGTCAAATGAGCAGTTCTTC	CASEPRGLAASNEQFF
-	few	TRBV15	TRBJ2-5	TGTGCCACCAGCAGAGGATTCACAGAGACCCAGTACTTC	CATSRGFTETQYF
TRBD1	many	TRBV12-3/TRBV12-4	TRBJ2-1	TGTGCCAGCAGTCCCGGGACAGGGCTGGACAATGAGCAGTTCTTC	CASSPGTGLDNEQFF
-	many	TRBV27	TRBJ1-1	TGTGCCAGCAGCCCTCAACCTCCTTGGGGTGCTTTCTTT	CASSPQPPWGAFF
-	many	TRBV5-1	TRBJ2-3	TGCGCCAGCAGCTTGGCGGGGGATACGCAGTATTTT	CASSLAGDTQYF
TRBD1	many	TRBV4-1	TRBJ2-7	TGCGCCAGCGCGCCCCGGGACAGCTCCTACGAGCAGTACTTC	CASAPRDSSYEQYF
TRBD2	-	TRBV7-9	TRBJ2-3	TGTGCCAGCAGCATTAGCGGGGGAAGCACAGATACGCAGTATTTT	CASSISGGSTDTQYF
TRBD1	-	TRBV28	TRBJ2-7	TGTGCCAGCAGCCGGGACAGGAACTACGAGCAGTACTTC	CASSRDRNYEQYF
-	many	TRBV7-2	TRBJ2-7	TGTGCCAGCAGCTTGTCTACAGGGCGGCAGTACTTC	CASSLSTGRQYF
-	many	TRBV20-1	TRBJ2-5	TGCAGCCCTCGGGGGAATGTTACCCAGTACTTC	CSPRGNVTQYF
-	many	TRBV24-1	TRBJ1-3	TGTGCCACCAGTCGCGCGGGAAACACCATATATTTT	CATSRAGNTIYF